This T cell receptor (beta chain) was found in a study of blood T cell repertoires in COVID-19. There are 15 residues in the CDR3. In germline, CDR1 is SNHLY, CDR2 FYNNEI. J gave up 3 bases and V 5 bases, and 3 bases lay outside the gene matches. Assay: immunoSEQ multiplex PCR; the TCRdb copy retains only in-frame clones and omits some. The sample consists of 200,000 to 250,000 clones, about 90% of them appearing once. Sequencing was performed on PBMCs or T cells enriched from blood (not recorded which). The chain recombines TRBV2 with TRBJ2-3, with 12 bases fitting TRBD2. The TCR was taken from a woman aged 18-29 years who had recovered from COVID-19. The DNA for the CDR3 is TGTGCCAGCAGTCGAACTAGCGGGAGGACAGATACGCAGTATTTT. Protein product: CASSRTSGRTDTQYF.